This TCR beta chain was sequenced in a study of STAT5B mutations in CD4+ large granular lymphocyte leukemia. Study overall: Among healthy controls, a particular HLA allele went with more CDR3 'QG' motifs.

The study's findings and limits: Without putative leukemic clones, patient CD4-sorted repertoires remained more clonal than healthy CD4+ repertoires. Top patient clones used TRBV06 genes more often: 8/27 versus 2/35 in controls.

V lost 4 bases, J lost 2 bases, and 8 bases lay in between. In germline, CDR1 is SQVTM, CDR2 ANQGSEA. The CDR3 runs to 13 residues. Worth noting for this clone: The antigen is not known.

TCRdb's table, derived via immunoSEQ multiplex PCR, lists solely in-frame clones and lacks some. The data hold around 35,000 clones, with approximately 74% observed a single time. The specimen was CD4+ T cells from blood buffy coats. This chain uses TRBV29-1 with TRBJ2-2; D is undetermined. The sequence was obtained from a human donor in good health. CDR3 nucleotide sequence: TGCAGCGTTGGCGGCCGAAACACCGGGGAGCTGTTTTTT. It is translated as CSVGGRNTGELFF.